A selection of T cell receptor beta chains follows, all from one sample in a study of blood T cell repertoires in COVID-19. The method was immunoSEQ multiplex PCR; TCRdb's version includes in-frame clones alone and lacks a portion of them. The sample carries roughly 120,000 clones, 70% to 80% recorded once. The specimen was peripheral blood. All receptors derive from a man between 70 and 80 years old with acute or convalescent COVID-19. Both conserved end residues are part of each CDR3. Each record gives: J gene, V gene, D gene, clone size, CDR3 protein, CDR3 DNA. A D gene is named only where the DNA matches it firmly. A clone size is listed for some rows: how often the clone was seen (once, few, many), or a class if it is expanded.

J gene: TRBJ2-2
V gene: TRBV3-1/TRBV3-2
D gene: -
clone size: -
CDR3 protein: CASRKGGELFF
CDR3 DNA: TGTGCCAGCAGAAAGGGGGGGGAGCTGTTTTTT

J gene: TRBJ2-1
V gene: TRBV7-9
D gene: TRBD2
clone size: -
CDR3 protein: CASSPSVLAGDHNEQFF
CDR3 DNA: TGTGCCAGCAGCCCGTCCGTACTAGCGGGGGACCACAATGAGCAGTTCTTC

J gene: TRBJ1-2
V gene: TRBV6-5
D gene: TRBD1
clone size: few
CDR3 protein: CASSYSYQGDSGYTF
CDR3 DNA: TGTGCCAGCAGTTACTCTTATCAGGGGGATTCGGGCTACACCTTC

J gene: TRBJ1-1
V gene: TRBV6-4
D gene: TRBD1
clone size: -
CDR3 protein: CASNGTANTEAFF
CDR3 DNA: TGTGCCAGCAACGGGACAGCTAACACTGAAGCTTTCTTT

J gene: TRBJ1-4
V gene: TRBV15
D gene: TRBD1
clone size: few
CDR3 protein: CATTPMNRGSTSNEKLFF
CDR3 DNA: TGTGCCACCACACCGATGAACAGGGGGAGCACGTCTAATGAAAAACTGTTTTTT

J gene: TRBJ2-2
V gene: TRBV7-3
D gene: TRBD2
clone size: -
CDR3 protein: CASSSRAGTSGFHENTGELFF
CDR3 DNA: TGTGCCAGCAGCTCCCGCGCCGGGACTAGCGGATTCCACGAGAACACCGGGGAGCTGTTTTTT

J gene: TRBJ1-4
V gene: TRBV5-4
D gene: TRBD1
clone size: -
CDR3 protein: CASSLGRTGFNEKLFF
CDR3 DNA: TGTGCCAGCAGCTTGGGTCGGACAGGATTTAATGAAAAACTGTTTTTT

J gene: TRBJ2-3
V gene: TRBV7-3
D gene: TRBD2
clone size: -
CDR3 protein: CASSLRASGRASGTTSTDTQYF
CDR3 DNA: TGTGCCAGCAGCTTAAGGGCTAGCGGGAGGGCCTCTGGGACTACCAGCACAGATACGCAGTATTTT

J gene: TRBJ1-6
V gene: TRBV24-1
D gene: -
clone size: -
CDR3 protein: CATSAFEDSPLHF
CDR3 DNA: TGTGCCACCAGTGCGTTTGAGGATTCACCCCTCCACTTT

J gene: TRBJ2-7
V gene: TRBV6-6
D gene: -
clone size: -
CDR3 protein: CASSSWQGTYEQYF
CDR3 DNA: TGTGCCAGCAGTTCCTGGCAGGGCACCTACGAGCAGTACTTC

J gene: TRBJ1-1
V gene: TRBV5-1
D gene: -
clone size: -
CDR3 protein: CASSLDGGDTEAFF
CDR3 DNA: TGCGCCAGCAGCTTGGACGGGGGTGACACTGAAGCTTTCTTT

J gene: TRBJ2-7
V gene: TRBV4-2
D gene: -
clone size: -
CDR3 protein: CASSQGKVAPYEQYF
CDR3 DNA: TGTGCCAGCAGCCAAGGAAAGGTAGCGCCCTACGAGCAGTACTTC

J gene: TRBJ1-2
V gene: TRBV7-2
D gene: -
clone size: -
CDR3 protein: CASSLAGAQGYTF
CDR3 DNA: TGTGCCAGCAGCTTAGCGGGGGCGCAGGGCTACACCTTC

J gene: TRBJ2-1
V gene: TRBV3-1/TRBV3-2
D gene: TRBD1
clone size: -
CDR3 protein: CASSQQTGGYNEQFF
CDR3 DNA: TGTGCCAGCAGCCAACAGACAGGGGGCTACAATGAGCAGTTCTTC

J gene: TRBJ2-5
V gene: TRBV29-1
D gene: -
clone size: -
CDR3 protein: CSVDFGQDQETQYF
CDR3 DNA: TGCAGCGTTGACTTTGGGCAGGACCAAGAGACCCAGTACTTC

J gene: TRBJ1-1
V gene: TRBV7-9
D gene: TRBD1
clone size: -
CDR3 protein: CASSAQGAGTEAFF
CDR3 DNA: TGTGCCAGCAGCGCTCAGGGGGCTGGGACTGAAGCTTTCTTT

J gene: TRBJ1-2
V gene: TRBV13
D gene: -
clone size: -
CDR3 protein: CASSLGAFTVQGYTF
CDR3 DNA: TGTGCCAGCAGCTTAGGCGCCTTTACAGTACAAGGCTACACCTTC

J gene: TRBJ1-6
V gene: TRBV13
D gene: -
clone size: -
CDR3 protein: CASSLVQEGNSPLHF
CDR3 DNA: TGTGCCAGCAGCTTAGTACAGGAGGGTAATTCACCCCTCCACTTT

J gene: TRBJ2-5
V gene: TRBV5-1
D gene: -
clone size: -
CDR3 protein: CASSLADHERETQYF
CDR3 DNA: TGCGCCAGCAGCTTGGCCGACCACGAGAGGGAGACCCAGTACTTC

J gene: TRBJ2-3
V gene: TRBV2
D gene: TRBD2
clone size: once
CDR3 protein: CASSREGGSTDTQYF
CDR3 DNA: TGTGCCAGCAGTAGGGAGGGCGGGAGTACAGATACGCAGTATTTT

J gene: TRBJ2-4
V gene: TRBV30
D gene: TRBD2
clone size: -
CDR3 protein: CAWNGESGRGNIQYF
CDR3 DNA: TGTGCCTGGAATGGGGAGAGCGGGAGGGGGAACATTCAGTACTTC

J gene: TRBJ1-1
V gene: TRBV18
D gene: -
clone size: -
CDR3 protein: CASSPPEFGGREAFF
CDR3 DNA: TGTGCCAGCTCACCACCAGAATTCGGGGGGCGTGAAGCTTTCTTT

J gene: TRBJ2-2
V gene: TRBV5-1
D gene: TRBD1
clone size: -
CDR3 protein: CASSGTLDGQGYTGELFF
CDR3 DNA: TGCGCCAGCAGCGGAACGTTGGATGGACAGGGATACACCGGGGAGCTGTTTTTT

J gene: TRBJ1-3
V gene: TRBV3-1/TRBV3-2
D gene: -
clone size: -
CDR3 protein: CASSHFFTGKGNTIYF
CDR3 DNA: TGTGCCAGCAGCCATTTTTTCACAGGGAAGGGAAACACCATATATTTT

J gene: TRBJ1-1
V gene: TRBV14
D gene: TRBD1
clone size: -
CDR3 protein: CASSTGQGATEAFF
CDR3 DNA: TGTGCCAGCAGCACGGGACAGGGGGCTACTGAAGCTTTCTTT

J gene: TRBJ2-6
V gene: TRBV5-1
D gene: TRBD1
clone size: -
CDR3 protein: CASSLAPRTGDSGANVLTF
CDR3 DNA: TGCGCCAGCAGCTTGGCCCCTAGGACAGGGGACTCTGGGGCCAACGTCCTGACTTTC

J gene: TRBJ1-5
V gene: TRBV6-6
D gene: TRBD1
clone size: -
CDR3 protein: CASRDRGNQPQHF
CDR3 DNA: TGTGCCAGCAGAGACAGGGGCAATCAGCCCCAGCATTTT

J gene: TRBJ1-1
V gene: TRBV7-8
D gene: -
clone size: -
CDR3 protein: CASSKSHEAFF
CDR3 DNA: TGTGCCAGCAGCAAAAGCCATGAAGCTTTCTTT

J gene: TRBJ1-2
V gene: TRBV10-3
D gene: -
clone size: -
CDR3 protein: CAIARATDYGYTF
CDR3 DNA: TGTGCCATCGCTCGCGCGACAGACTATGGCTACACCTTC

J gene: TRBJ1-2
V gene: TRBV5-1
D gene: TRBD1
clone size: -
CDR3 protein: CASSPTQTGVGGYTF
CDR3 DNA: TGCGCCAGCAGCCCTACCCAAACAGGGGTGGGGGGCTACACCTTC

J gene: TRBJ2-3
V gene: TRBV7-3
D gene: TRBD1
clone size: -
CDR3 protein: CASSLTGTTDTQYF
CDR3 DNA: TGTGCCAGCAGCCTGACAGGGACCACAGATACGCAGTATTTT